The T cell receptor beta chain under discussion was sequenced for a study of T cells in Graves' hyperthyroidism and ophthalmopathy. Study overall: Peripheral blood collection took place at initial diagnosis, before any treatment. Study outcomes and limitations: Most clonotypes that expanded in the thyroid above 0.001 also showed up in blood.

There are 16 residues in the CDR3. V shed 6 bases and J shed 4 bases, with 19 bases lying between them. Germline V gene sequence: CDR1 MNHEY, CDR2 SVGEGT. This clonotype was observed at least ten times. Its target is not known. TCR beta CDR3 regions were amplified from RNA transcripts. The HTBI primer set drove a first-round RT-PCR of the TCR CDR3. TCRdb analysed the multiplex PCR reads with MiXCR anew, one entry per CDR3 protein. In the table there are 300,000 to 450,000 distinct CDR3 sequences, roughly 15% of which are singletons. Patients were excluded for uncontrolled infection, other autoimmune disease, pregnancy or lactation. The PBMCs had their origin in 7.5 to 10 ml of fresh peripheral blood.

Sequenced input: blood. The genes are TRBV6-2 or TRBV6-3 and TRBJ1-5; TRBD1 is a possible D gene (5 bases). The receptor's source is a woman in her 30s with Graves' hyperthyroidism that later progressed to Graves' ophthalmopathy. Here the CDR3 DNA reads TGTGCCAGCAGCCCGAGGCAGGGTAGTTGGAATCAGCCCCAGCATTTT. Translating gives CASSPRQGSWNQPQHF.